This TCR beta chain was identified during a study of technical replicates of blood from a handful of donors. Using immunoSEQ multiplex PCR, the repertoire was profiled, and TCRdb retains in-frame clones only, with some absent. The sample includes approximately 66,000 clones, around 89% of them seen just once. Germline V gives CDR1 SNHLY, CDR2 FYNNEI. This CDR3 is built from 15 residues. Between the trimmed V and J ends, which lost 4 bases and 0 bases, there was a span of 9 bases. The clonotype originates from a human donor in good health. Some clones in this sample may be carry-over from other donors' samples. The sequenced sample was PBMCs. This chain joins TRBV2 and TRBJ2-2; D ambiguous. CDR3: CASSGRRPNTGELFF. CDR3 coding DNA: TGTGCCAGCAGTGGTAGGAGACCGAACACCGGGGAGCTGTTTTTT. Combining the CDR3 with reference TRBV2 and TRBJ2-2 gives the whole variable domain EPEVTQTPSHQVTQMGQEVILRCVPISNHLYFYWYRQILGQKVEFLVSFYNNEISEKSEIFDDQFSVERPDGSNFTLKIRSTKLEDSAMYFCASSGRRPNTGELFFGEGSRLTVL.